A selection of T cell receptor beta chains follows, all from one sample in a study of beta chain features in type 1 diabetes. Here immunoSEQ multiplex PCR was the method, and the copy in TCRdb shows in-frame clones only, minus some. The data hold around 14,000 clones, with roughly 63% observed a single time. Material: stem cell memory CD4+ T cells from blood. The receptors were gathered from a woman aged 18-29 years with type 1 diabetes. The CDR3 runs from the conserved cysteine through the conserved F or W. The D gene is left open where the match is weak. Rows give clone size only sometimes, using once, few, many, or a class for an expanded clone.

v_gene	d_gene	abundance	j_gene	CDR3aa	CDR3nt
TRBV19	NA	NA	TRBJ2-2	CASSRLNTGELFF	TGTGCCAGTAGCAGATTGAACACCGGGGAGCTGTTTTTT
TRBV19	TRBD1	few	TRBJ2-2	CATGGKNTGELFF	TGTGCGACAGGGGGCAAAAACACCGGGGAGCTGTTTTTT
TRBV28	NA	few	TRBJ2-7	CASSRPSTGFFHEQYF	TGTGCCAGCAGCCGCCCTTCAACAGGGTTCTTCCACGAGCAGTACTTC
TRBV7-9	NA	NA	TRBJ1-1	CASRQVLVAGPNTEAFF	TGTGCCAGCAGACAAGTCCTTGTGGCAGGGCCGAACACTGAAGCTTTCTTT
TRBV11-2	NA	few	TRBJ2-1	CASSLEEGEQFF	TGTGCCAGCAGCTTAGAGGAGGGAGAACAGTTCTTC
TRBV5-1	NA	once	TRBJ1-4	CASSLDTTNEKLFF	TGCGCCAGCAGCTTGGATACAACTAATGAAAAACTGTTTTTT
TRBV11-2	TRBD1	once	TRBJ1-4	CASRRIGQGEKLFF	TGTGCCAGCAGAAGAATAGGACAGGGTGAAAAACTGTTTTTT
TRBV9	TRBD2	NA	TRBJ2-3	CASSVTSEGNTDTQYF	TGTGCCAGCAGCGTCACTAGCGAGGGGAACACAGATACGCAGTATTTT
TRBV4-1	NA	NA	TRBJ2-7	CASSHPAGNSYEQYF	TGCGCCAGCAGCCACCCGGCGGGCAACTCCTACGAGCAGTACTTC
TRBV5-4	NA	NA	TRBJ1-2	CASSMDRDYGYTF	TGTGCCAGCAGTATGGACAGAGACTATGGCTACACCTTC
TRBV7-2	TRBD1	NA	TRBJ1-2	CASSLAQGTGSDGYTF	TGTGCCAGCAGCTTAGCGCAGGGGACAGGGTCAGATGGCTACACCTTC
TRBV4-2	NA	NA	TRBJ1-1	CASSQDSSGAFF	TGTGCCAGCAGCCAAGATTCGAGTGGAGCTTTCTTT
TRBV5-6	TRBD2	NA	TRBJ2-3	CASSRLAGGSDTQYF	TGTGCCAGCAGCCGACTAGCGGGAGGCTCAGATACGCAGTATTTT
TRBV7-3	NA	NA	TRBJ1-2	CASSPNAGAGGYTF	TGTGCCAGCAGCCCAAACGCGGGGGCCGGCGGCTACACCTTC
TRBV19	TRBD1	few	TRBJ2-3	CASSMGTGPTDTQYF	TGTGCCAGTAGTATGGGGACAGGTCCCACAGATACGCAGTATTTT
TRBV6-1	NA	once	TRBJ1-2	CASSGAGSGEGYTF	TGTGCCAGCAGTGGAGCTGGCAGTGGAGAGGGCTACACCTTC
TRBV19	NA	NA	TRBJ1-1	CASRGGFMNTEAFF	TGTGCCAGTAGGGGGGGATTCATGAACACTGAAGCTTTCTTT
TRBV5-4	NA	NA	TRBJ2-7	CASSRDGVYEQYF	TGTGCCAGCAGCCGAGACGGAGTCTACGAGCAGTACTTC
TRBV28	NA	NA	TRBJ2-7	CASSLRQIYYEQYF	TGTGCCAGCAGTTTGAGGCAGATATACTACGAGCAGTACTTC
TRBV6-1	TRBD2	once	TRBJ2-1	CASSEILRGGFF	TGTGCCAGCAGTGAAATCCTCCGGGGGGGGTTCTTC
TRBV7-8	NA	once	TRBJ2-5	CASSPGETQYF	TGTGCCAGCAGCCCTGGCGAGACCCAGTACTTC
TRBV28	NA	NA	TRBJ2-7	CASSIRGAQQYF	TGTGCCAGCAGTATACGCGGGGCCCAGCAGTACTTC